This is a list of T cell receptor beta chains from one sample in a study of Ad26.COV2.S vaccination and SARS-CoV-2 variants. Measured with immunoSEQ multiplex PCR; TCRdb has only the in-frame clones, and not every one. The data contain more than 300,000 clones, around 88% of them singletons. Sequenced here: peripheral blood, sampled in a trial of Ad26.COV2.S vaccine versus placebo. The receptors were gathered from a person aged 18-65 years who received the Ad26.COV2.S COVID-19 vaccine or a placebo. CDR3s include the opening cysteine and the closing phenylalanine or tryptophan. Each record gives: CDR3 protein, CDR3 DNA, V gene, clone size, J gene, D gene, CDR3 length. D genes are given only for firm matches. Only some rows state a clone size, as once, few, many or a class for expanded clones.

CDR3aa: CASSPEGPTSGSHLSYEQYF; CDR3nt: TGTGCCAGCTCACCAGAGGGCCCGACTAGCGGGAGCCACCTCTCCTACGAGCAGTACTTC; v_gene: TRBV18; abundance: once; j_gene: TRBJ2-7; d_gene: TRBD2; len: 20
CDR3aa: CATSEGGKAQHF; CDR3nt: TGTGCCACCAGTGAGGGGGGAAAGGCCCAGCATTTT; v_gene: TRBV24-1; abundance: -; j_gene: TRBJ1-5; d_gene: -; len: 12
CDR3aa: CASSHGRAPGYTQYF; CDR3nt: TGTGCCAGCAGCCACGGGCGGGCCCCCGGCTATACGCAGTATTTT; v_gene: TRBV7-8; abundance: -; j_gene: TRBJ2-3; d_gene: -; len: 15
CDR3aa: CASSRSTGRGGTEAFF; CDR3nt: TGCGCCAGCAGCAGGTCGACAGGTCGGGGCGGAACTGAAGCTTTCTTT; v_gene: TRBV5-1; abundance: -; j_gene: TRBJ1-1; d_gene: -; len: 16
CDR3aa: CASSQEDRYTGELFF; CDR3nt: TGTGCCAGCAGCCAAGAGGACCGATACACCGGGGAGCTGTTTTTT; v_gene: TRBV3-1/TRBV3-2; abundance: -; j_gene: TRBJ2-2; d_gene: -; len: 15
CDR3aa: CASSPGPWFSGNTIYF; CDR3nt: TGTGCCAGCAGTCCGGGGCCATGGTTCTCTGGAAACACCATATATTTT; v_gene: TRBV6-2/TRBV6-3; abundance: few; j_gene: TRBJ1-3; d_gene: -; len: 16
CDR3aa: CASSYGGPPEQYF; CDR3nt: TGTGCCAGCAGTTACGGGGGGCCCCCGGAGCAGTACTTC; v_gene: TRBV6-2/TRBV6-3; abundance: -; j_gene: TRBJ2-7; d_gene: -; len: 13
CDR3aa: CASSPTGLYGYTF; CDR3nt: TGTGCCAGCAGCCCTACAGGGTTGTATGGCTACACCTTC; v_gene: TRBV6-6; abundance: -; j_gene: TRBJ1-2; d_gene: -; len: 13
CDR3aa: CASSLISGATEAFF; CDR3nt: TGTGCCAGCAGCTTAATTTCGGGGGCCACTGAAGCTTTCTTT; v_gene: TRBV7-2; abundance: -; j_gene: TRBJ1-1; d_gene: -; len: 14
CDR3aa: CASSQGTSGPAYEQYF; CDR3nt: TGCGCCAGCAGCCAAGGTACTAGCGGGCCAGCCTACGAGCAGTACTTC; v_gene: TRBV4-3; abundance: -; j_gene: TRBJ2-7; d_gene: TRBD2; len: 16
CDR3aa: CSARGTGLGYTF; CDR3nt: TGCAGTGCTCGTGGGACAGGGCTTGGCTACACCTTC; v_gene: TRBV20-1; abundance: -; j_gene: TRBJ1-2; d_gene: TRBD1; len: 12
CDR3aa: CASNKATAGGANVLTF; CDR3nt: TGTGCCAGCAATAAAGCCACCGCCGGTGGGGCCAACGTCCTGACTTTC; v_gene: TRBV28; abundance: once; j_gene: TRBJ2-6; d_gene: -; len: 16
CDR3aa: CATGGPGRHGYTF; CDR3nt: TGTGCCACCGGGGGACCCGGGCGACATGGCTACACCTTC; v_gene: TRBV19; abundance: -; j_gene: TRBJ1-2; d_gene: -; len: 13
CDR3aa: CATSESGGKHDEQFF; CDR3nt: TGTGCCACCAGTGAGTCGGGAGGGAAGCACGATGAGCAGTTCTTC; v_gene: TRBV24-1; abundance: -; j_gene: TRBJ2-1; d_gene: TRBD2; len: 15
CDR3aa: CASSQGWESSYEQYF; CDR3nt: TGCGCCAGCAGCCAGGGTTGGGAGAGCTCCTACGAGCAGTACTTC; v_gene: TRBV4-3; abundance: -; j_gene: TRBJ2-7; d_gene: -; len: 15